Below are 22 T cell receptor beta chains sequenced from a single sample in a study of blood T cells in healthy people across ages. The authors ran a second PCR of 7 to 11 cycles using a sample-barcoded 5' primer and a J-beta primer mix. TCRdb re-called the 5' RACE reads with MiXCR, one entry per CDR3 protein. The table includes 600,000 to 900,000 distinct CDR3 sequences, roughly 26% detected once. The same data also went into a second study, on T cells of mothers and their children.

The sample consisted of blood. All receptors derive from a boy aged 10-17 years in good health.

This clonotype was counted between two and nine times. The rearrangement joins TRBV28 to TRBJ1-6; unclear D gene. The CDR3 has 13 residues. The V end lost 4 bases, the J end lost 10 bases, and 11 bases lay between the germline ends. Germline CDR1 MDHEN, CDR2 SYDVKM. CDR3 residues: CASSWVVSSPLHF. CDR3 coding DNA: TGTGCCAGCAGTTGGGTTGTTAGCTCACCCCTCCACTTT.

The chain couples TRBV12-3 or TRBV12-4 to TRBJ2-3; D call uncertain. V was cut by 5 bases and J by 6 bases, with 15 bases left in between. CDR3 length: 14 amino acids. The chain's CDR3 is CASSPVLGWDTQYF. In nucleotides, the CDR3 is TGTGCCAGCAGTCCCGTTCTAGGATGGGATACGCAGTATTTT.

This clonotype was found a few times. The chain carries TRBV9 and TRBJ2-7, with TRBD2 matching over 7 bases. Per germline, CDR1 SGDLS and CDR2 YYNGEE. The J segment lost 1 base and the V segment lost 0 bases, leaving 4 bases of the junction unmatched. This CDR3 has 15 amino acids. The CDR3 DNA is TGTGCCAGCAGCGTAGGACTAGCAGGGTCCTACGAGCAGTACTTC. Translation: CASSVGLAGSYEQYF.

The V gene is TRBV20-1, the J gene TRBJ2-3; 9 bases line up with TRBD2. Per germline, CDR1 DFQATT and CDR2 SNEGSKA (reference sequence). V shed 1 base and J 5 bases; nucleotides not matched to a gene: 7. The CDR3 covers 15 residues. The chain's CDR3 is CSARAAASGEDTQYF. Here the CDR3 DNA reads TGCAGTGCTAGAGCGGCGGCTAGCGGGGAAGATACGCAGTATTTT.

With respect to this clonotype: Possible read error: a much larger clone is one base away. The chain's CDR3 is CASSLTEETGSQTQYF. CDR3 nucleotides: TGTGCCAGCAGCTTAACCGAGGAGACTGGCTCCCAGACCCAGTACTTC. The rearrangement joins TRBV7-3 to TRBJ2-5, with D unresolved. The CDR3 covers 16 residues. Trimming left V 0 bases short and J 6 bases short, with 17 bases between. The germline V gene has CDR1 SGHTA and CDR2 FQGTGA.

In this sample, this clonotype turned up a few times. The chain carries TRBV5-6 and TRBJ2-1; TRBD1 matches 9 bases. CDR3 length: 14 amino acids. Per the germline V gene, CDR1 is SGHDT and CDR2 is YYEEEE. The V segment lost 4 bases and the J segment 9 bases; nucleotides outside the gene matches: 8. The CDR3 DNA follows: TGTGCCAGCAGCCTGGTCGGGACAGGGAGTGAGCAGTTCTTC. This translates into CASSLVGTGSEQFF.

This clonotype was observed a handful of times. This chain links TRBV20-1 with TRBJ2-2; either TRBD1 or TRBD2 may supply D (5 bases each). The germline V gene encodes CDR1 DFQATT and CDR2 SNEGSKA (reference sequence). This CDR3 is 13 amino acids long. The V and J ends lost 6 bases and 6 bases respectively, with 14 bases between them. For the CDR3, the DNA is TGCAGTGCCGACCCCTGGGGGTCCGGGGAGCTGTTTTTT. Residues: CSADPWGSGELFF.

The chain couples TRBV5-1 to TRBJ1-3; D is possibly TRBD1 (5 bases). Per germline, CDR1 SGHRS and CDR2 YFSETQ. Deletions cut 6 bases from V and 0 bases from J, with 16 bases between. The CDR3 runs to 16 residues. The CDR3 here is CASTNPGHSSGNTIYF. CDR3 bases: TGCGCCAGCACAAACCCCGGACACAGCTCTGGAAACACCATATATTTT.

This clonotype was seen a handful of times. CDR3 nucleotides: TGTGCCAGCTCACCTCGGAGAGAGGCGATGAGGTTGAACACTGAAGCTTTCTTT. It specifies CASSPRREAMRLNTEAFF. This sequence joins TRBV18 and TRBJ1-1; D gene uncertain. CDR1 KGHSH and CDR2 LQKENI come from the germline V gene. The CDR3 is 18 residues long. Deletions cut 3 bases from V and 0 bases from J, with 20 bases between.

The genes are TRBV7-3 and TRBJ2-3, with 9 bases matching TRBD2. The CDR3 consists of 16 residues. V was pared by 6 bases and J by 1 base, with 8 bases of the junction left unmatched. Germline-derived CDR1 and CDR2 are SGHTA and FQGTGA. CDR3 region: CASRLGPSGGTDTQYF. For the CDR3, the DNA is TGTGCCAGCAGATTAGGCCCTAGCGGGGGCACAGATACGCAGTATTTT.

This clonotype was detected only once. This chain uses TRBV12-3 or TRBV12-4 with TRBJ2-7; TRBD2 matches 7 bases. The length of the CDR3 is 16 residues. Trimming at V came to 5 bases and at J to 3 bases, leaving 13 bases not matched to a gene. The chain's CDR3 is CASSGRLERGYYEQYF. In DNA form, the CDR3 reads TGTGCCAGCAGTGGACGACTGGAGCGGGGTTACTACGAGCAGTACTTC.

The rearrangement uses TRBV3-1 and TRBJ1-1; D not resolved. The germline V and J ends were trimmed by 2 bases and 8 bases, with 15 bases remaining between them. The CDR3 loop spans 14 amino acids. The germline V gene has CDR1 LGHDT and CDR2 YNNKEL (reference sequence). CDR3 in amino acids: CASSQNTGGREAFF. The CDR3, as DNA: TGTGCCAGCAGCCAAAACACCGGAGGACGAGAAGCTTTCTTT.

V gene TRBV12-5 combines with J gene TRBJ2-5; possibly TRBD1 for D (5 bases). Germline-derived CDR1 and CDR2 are LGHNT and FRNRAP. The ends were cut back, 6 bases at V and 7 bases at J, with 12 bases in the middle. The CDR3 loop spans 12 amino acids. As DNA, the CDR3 is TGTGCTAGTGGCCTGACAGAGCGGACCCAGTACTTC. This translates into CASGLTERTQYF.

This clonotype has just a few counts. The rearrangement joins TRBV2 to TRBJ2-1, with 10 bases matching TRBD2. Germline V gene sequence: CDR1 SNHLY, CDR2 FYNNEI. CDR3 length: 18 amino acids. V shed 4 bases and J 0 bases; nucleotides not matched to a gene: 9. The CDR3 region is CASSGPSGGLSSYNEQFF. Written as DNA, the CDR3 is TGTGCCAGCAGTGGGCCTAGCGGGGGCCTTAGCTCCTACAATGAGCAGTTCTTC.

This clonotype showed up just a few times. The chain carries TRBV7-7 and TRBJ2-2; 8 nucleotides match TRBD1. The junction had 3 bases not matched to a gene; V was cut back by 2 bases and J by 1 base. CDR1 and CDR2 (germline): SSHAT, FNYEAQ (reference sequence). The CDR3 sequence is 16 residues long. CDR3: CASSLSTGGNTGELFF. In nucleotides, the CDR3 is TGTGCCAGCAGCTTATCTACAGGGGGGAACACCGGGGAGCTGTTTTTT.

The rearrangement uses TRBV10-3 and TRBJ2-3; TRBD2 matches at 12 bases. Germline lookup yields CDR1 ENHRY and CDR2 SYGVKD. Trimming at V came to 7 bases and at J to 5 bases, leaving 4 bases not matched to a gene. The CDR3 is 14 residues long. In DNA, the CDR3 is TGTGCCATCAACCTAGCGGGAGGGAGAGATACGCAGTATTTT. It translates to CAINLAGGRDTQYF.

This chain connects TRBV6-2 or TRBV6-3 to TRBJ2-3; TRBD2 matches 10 bases. Looked up from germline, CDR1 is MNHEY and CDR2 is SVGEGT. Trimming cost V 2 bases and J 3 bases; bases outside gene matches: 2. The CDR3 contains 15 residues. The CDR3 nucleotides read TGTGCCAGCAGTTACAAGGGACTAGCGACAGATACGCAGTATTTT. This encodes CASSYKGLATDTQYF.

The rearrangement links TRBV20-1 to TRBJ2-3, with D maybe TRBD1 (6 bases). CDR3 length equals 15 residues. Germline V gene data show CDR1 as DFQATT and CDR2 as SNEGSKA (reference sequence). Trimming shortened V by 1 base and J by 0 bases, and 11 bases separated the two germline ends. The CDR3 DNA is TGCAGTGCTAGAGTAACAGGGCCTAGCACAGATACGCAGTATTTT. Translation: CSARVTGPSTDTQYF.

This clonotype was detected a few times. The CDR3 reads CASSTIGFGNSPLHF. CDR3 bases: TGTGCCAGCAGTACCATAGGGTTCGGTAATTCACCCCTCCACTTT. The chain is built from TRBV27 and TRBJ1-6, with no clear D. Germline V CDR1 and CDR2: MNHEY, SMNVEV (reference sequence). The V end lost 5 bases, the J end lost 6 bases, and 14 bases lay between the germline ends. CDR3 size: 15 residues.

The chain uses TRBV7-8 and TRBJ1-5; D not resolved. Trimming pared 1 base from V and 5 bases from J, leaving 9 bases between. Germline-derived CDR1 and CDR2 are SGHVS and FQNEAQ. The CDR3 length is 14 residues. CDR3 sequence reads: CASSLGPPHQPQHF. The CDR3 DNA reads TGTGCCAGCAGCTTAGGCCCTCCCCATCAGCCCCAGCATTTT.

There are a few counts of this clonotype. The chain uses TRBV29-1 and TRBJ2-5, with 7 bases identical to TRBD1. CDR1 is SQVTM and CDR2 is ANQGSEA in the germline V gene. The junction had 6 bases not matched to a gene; V was cut back by 6 bases and J by 5 bases. The CDR3 runs to 12 residues. This chain's CDR3 is CSVRQGWETQYF. The CDR3 DNA follows: TGCAGCGTCAGACAGGGTTGGGAGACCCAGTACTTC.

This clonotype was counted a few times. V usage is TRBV7-9 and J usage is TRBJ2-3; D gene ambiguous. From germline, CDR1 is SEHNR and CDR2 FQNEAQ (reference sequence). The CDR3 is 13 amino acids. Trimming stripped 5 bases from V and 4 bases from J, with 10 bases between. CDR3 loop: CASSPPDSDTQYF. The DNA of the CDR3 is TGTGCCAGCAGCCCCCCGGATTCAGATACGCAGTATTTT.